This TCR beta chain is drawn from a study of early T cells in non-severe SARS-CoV-2 infection. About the research overall: Unsorted whole blood bulk RNA was sequenced, with unpaired chains.

The table lists this clonotype with many counts. Its antigen is currently unknown. Unique molecular identifiers were attached to individual cDNA molecules. From the 5' RACE reads, TCRdb called clonotypes with MiXCR, one entry per CDR3 protein. This sample carries about 80,000 distinct CDR3 sequences, 9.5% to 13% of them seen once, and the ten largest clones take less than 3%. General study results and limits: VDJdb-based annotation leaned toward anti-spike CD8 responses and missed private and CD4 specificities.

From germline, CDR1 is ENHRY and CDR2 SYGVKD. CDR3 length equals 14 residues. Trimming removed 2 bases from V and 4 bases from J, with 12 bases in between. This TCR was sampled from an adult who was a healthcare worker with PCR-confirmed SARS-CoV-2 infection or an uninfected control (not recorded which). V gene TRBV10-3 combines with J gene TRBJ2-7; D possibly corresponds to TRBD2 (6 bases). The specimen sequenced was whole blood. CDR3 nucleotide sequence: TGTGCCATCAGTGAGGCATACCGGGGGTACGAGCAGTACTTC. Translating gives CAISEAYRGYEQYF.